This T cell receptor beta chain was captured by sequencing in a study of lymphopenia after photon versus proton radiotherapy. V was trimmed by 3 bases and J by 4 bases, leaving 2 bases between them. This CDR3 is built from 10 residues. Germline CDR1 SQVTM, CDR2 ANQGSEA. Remarks on this clone: Its antigen is not identified.

The table came from immunoSEQ multiplex PCR; TCRdb's copy has only in-frame clones and leaves some out. The sample has about 4,900 clones, about 87% seen once. The study's findings and limits: After the lymphocyte nadir, photon-treated repertoires showed oligoclonal expansion, especially of CD8+ Temra cells.

The receptor's source is a man aged 80 or over with cholangiocarcinoma. V gene TRBV29-1 combines with J gene TRBJ2-3, with D uncertain. This sample comprised peripheral blood, obtained from a patient treated with photon-based radiotherapy. The chain's CDR3 is CSVDSDTQYF. The CDR3 region has the DNA TGCAGCGTTGACTCAGATACGCAGTATTTT.